Presented here are 4 T cell receptor beta chains from one specimen sequenced in a study of response to subunit inactivated influenza vaccine. A single record per CDR3 protein comes from TCRdb applying MiXCR to the RT-PCR reads. The data show about 190,000 distinct CDR3 sequences, 13% to 15% seen once. This sample comprised CD8+ T cells sorted from PBMCs, obtained roughly 5 days after vaccination. These receptors all come from a man aged 45-65 years who received an inactivated influenza vaccine.

This clonotype was recorded many times. The gene calls are TRBV24-1 and TRBJ2-1; D is undetermined. Germline loops: CDR1 KGHDR, CDR2 SFDVKD. This CDR3 contains 11 residues. With 6 bases removed from V and 7 bases from J, the gap between germline ends came to 6 bases. The CDR3 protein is CATSYGNEQFF. In DNA form, the CDR3 reads TGTGCCACCAGTTATGGGAATGAGCAGTTCTTC.

This clonotype was picked up a small number of times. V is TRBV24-1 and J is TRBJ2-7; D uncertain. CDR3 size: 13 residues. Germline values: CDR1 KGHDR, CDR2 SFDVKD. With 3 bases removed from V and 5 bases from J, the gap between germline ends came to 10 bases. CDR3 amino acids: CATSDPGTNEQYF. CDR3 sequence (DNA): TGTGCCACCAGTGATCCCGGAACGAACGAGCAGTACTTC.

The chain links TRBV12-3 or TRBV12-4 to TRBJ2-7; the D is unclear. The CDR3 sequence is 15 residues long. V was clipped by 2 bases and J by 0 bases, with 11 bases between them. Here the CDR3 DNA reads TGTGCCAGCAGTTTAAGCGAACAGAACTCCTACGAGCAGTACTTC. It codes for CASSLSEQNSYEQYF.

The V gene is TRBV5-6, the J gene TRBJ2-4; D is unresolved. The length of the CDR3 is 13 residues. V was shortened by 5 bases and J by 0 bases, with 6 bases between the two germline ends. Per germline, CDR1 SGHDT and CDR2 YYEEEE. The CDR3 coding sequence is TGTGCCAGCAGTTTGACAGCCAAAAACATTCAGTACTTC. It translates to CASSLTAKNIQYF.